The clone carrying this TCR beta chain was detected a few times. This record comes from a study of shared clonotypes between healthy human individuals. This CDR3 is built from 14 residues. Germline values: CDR1 PRHDT, CDR2 FYEKMQ (reference sequence). V gave up 5 bases and J gave up 6 bases; unmatched junction bases: 7. The repertoire was sequenced with immunoSEQ multiplex PCR; TCRdb's copy has only in-frame clones and lacks some. Of about half a million clones listed, over 70% are singletons. The sequence was obtained from a woman aged 35 to 49 in good health. Some clones in this sample may be carry-over from other donors' samples. The V and J genes are TRBV13 and TRBJ1-2; TRBD1 aligns across 9 bases. Material for sequencing was PBMCs. Here the CDR3 DNA reads TGTGCCAGCAGCCGGACAGGGGATGAGGATGGCTACACCTTC. Its protein product is CASSRTGDEDGYTF.